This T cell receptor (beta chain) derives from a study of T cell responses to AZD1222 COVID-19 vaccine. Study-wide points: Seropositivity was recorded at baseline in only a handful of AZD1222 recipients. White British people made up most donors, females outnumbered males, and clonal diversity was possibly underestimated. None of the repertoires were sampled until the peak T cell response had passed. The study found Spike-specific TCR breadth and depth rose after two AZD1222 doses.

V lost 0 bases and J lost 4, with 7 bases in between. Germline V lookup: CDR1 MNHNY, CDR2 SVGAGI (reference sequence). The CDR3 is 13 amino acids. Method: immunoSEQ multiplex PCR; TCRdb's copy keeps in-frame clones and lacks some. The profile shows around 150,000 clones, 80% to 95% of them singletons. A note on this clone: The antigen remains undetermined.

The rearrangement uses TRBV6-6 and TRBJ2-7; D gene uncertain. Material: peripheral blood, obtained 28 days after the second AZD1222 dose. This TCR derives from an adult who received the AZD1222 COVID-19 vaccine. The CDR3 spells CASSYSGNYEQYF. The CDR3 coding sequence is TGTGCCAGCAGTTACTCAGGCAATTACGAGCAGTACTTC.